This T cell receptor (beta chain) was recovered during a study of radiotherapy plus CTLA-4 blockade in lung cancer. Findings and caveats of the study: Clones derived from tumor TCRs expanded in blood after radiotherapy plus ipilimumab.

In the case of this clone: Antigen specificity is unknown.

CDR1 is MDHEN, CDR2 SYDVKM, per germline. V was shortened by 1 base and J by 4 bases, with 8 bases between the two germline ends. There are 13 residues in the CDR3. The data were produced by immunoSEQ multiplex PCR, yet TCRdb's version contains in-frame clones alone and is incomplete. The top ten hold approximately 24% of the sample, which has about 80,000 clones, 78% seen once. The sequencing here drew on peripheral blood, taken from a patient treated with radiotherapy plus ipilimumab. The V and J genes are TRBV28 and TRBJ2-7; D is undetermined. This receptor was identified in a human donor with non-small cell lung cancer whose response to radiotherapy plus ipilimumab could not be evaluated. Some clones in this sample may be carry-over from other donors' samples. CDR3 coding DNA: TGTGCCAGCAGTTTATCCCTTCTGTACGAGCAGTACTTC. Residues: CASSLSLLYEQYF.